Each of the 31 T cell receptor beta chains below was sequenced from the same sample in a study of T cell changes during pregnancy in multiple sclerosis (dated by TCRdb to the late 2010s). Library prep was done by the immunoSEQ multiplex PCR assay. As stored in TCRdb, this immuneACCESS dataset retains in-frame rearrangements with V and J assigned. A fraction of the clones does not appear; measured against another copy, unresolved V genes explain less than half of the discrepancy, and the remainder lacks a known reason. Recorded for this sample are 60,000 to 75,000 clones; around 90% of them occurred a single time. Roughly 1.5% of the sample lies in the top ten. The material was peripheral blood, obtained in the third trimester of pregnancy. The receptor set was obtained from a female donor with multiple sclerosis, enrolled in a pregnancy study.

The genes are TRBV10-3 and TRBJ2-2; 8 nucleotides match TRBD2. The ends lost 0 bases at V and 3 bases at J; junction bases unmatched: 6. This CDR3 is built from 17 residues. The germline V gene has CDR1 ENHRY and CDR2 SYGVKD. The CDR3 DNA sequence: TGTGCCATCAGTGAGTCGATGACTAGCGATCACACCGGGGAGCTGTTTTTT. Translated: CAISESMTSDHTGELFF.

The rearrangement joins TRBV4-2 to TRBJ1-2, with D tentatively TRBD1 (6 bases). Trimming left V 4 bases short and J 4 bases short, with 25 bases between. The CDR3 sequence is 18 residues long. The germline V gene has CDR1 LGHNA and CDR2 YNFKEQ. CDR3 nucleotides: TGTGCCAGCAGCCCCCGAGGTCTACAGGGCGGCGAGACCTATGGCTACACCTTC. This translates into CASSPRGLQGGETYGYTF.

The rearrangement joins TRBV20-1 to TRBJ2-1, with D perhaps TRBD1 (5 bases). V dropped 1 base and J dropped 15 bases, with 13 bases sitting between them. Looked up from germline, CDR1 is DFQATT and CDR2 is SNEGSKA (reference sequence). The CDR3 runs to 11 residues. CDR3 bases: TGCAGTGCTAGAGCTCAGGGTTTGGGGTTCTTC. Its translation is CSARAQGLGFF.

This chain joins TRBV2 and TRBJ2-5, with D tentatively TRBD2 (6 bases). V was trimmed by 8 bases and J by 9 bases, leaving 22 bases between them. The germline V gene encodes CDR1 SNHLY and CDR2 FYNNEI. The CDR3 is made up of 14 amino acids. The CDR3 DNA is TGTGCCAGCCCGCGGGACGCCTCCGCCGGGGCCCAGTACTTC. This sequence encodes CASPRDASAGAQYF.

The chain links TRBV5-1 to TRBJ2-1; weak D call: TRBD2 (6 bases). The V gene lost 3 bases and the J gene lost 4 bases, with 8 bases spanning the gap. Germline loops: CDR1 SGHRS, CDR2 YFSETQ. The CDR3 loop spans 13 amino acids. The CDR3 DNA sequence: TGCGCCAGCAGCTATGCGGGGTACAATGAGCAGTTCTTC. It codes for CASSYAGYNEQFF.

The chain recombines TRBV5-1 with TRBJ1-2, with D maybe TRBD1 (5 bases). Germline values: CDR1 SGHRS, CDR2 YFSETQ. V was clipped by 1 base and J by 4 bases, with 11 bases between them. This CDR3 region has 14 residues. The CDR3: CASSLIADTYGYTF. For the CDR3, the DNA is TGCGCCAGCAGCTTGATAGCGGACACCTATGGCTACACCTTC.

The chain joins TRBV2 to TRBJ1-6; 11 bases are shared with TRBD1. Trimming removed 10 bases from V and 3 bases from J; junction bases left unmatched: 14. CDR1 and CDR2 from the germline V gene are SNHLY and FYNNEI. The CDR3 runs 18 residues. The CDR3 loop reads CATQKRTGGASYNSPLHF. The DNA of the CDR3 is TGTGCCACCCAAAAACGGACAGGGGGCGCGAGCTATAATTCACCCCTCCACTTT.

CDR3 residues: CASSSITGTGYNEQFF. The CDR3 DNA sequence: TGTGCCAGCAGCTCTATAACCGGGACAGGGTACAATGAGCAGTTCTTC. The chain joins TRBV5-4 to TRBJ2-1; 9 nucleotides line up with TRBD1. This CDR3 is built from 16 residues. The trim removed 3 bases at V and 4 bases at J, leaving 8 bases unmatched. Germline CDR1 reads SGHNT; CDR2 reads YYREEE (reference sequence).

V is TRBV6-5 and J is TRBJ1-4; 8 bases are a match to TRBD1. The CDR3 spans 14 residues. Trimming at V came to 6 bases and at J to 6 bases, leaving 6 bases not matched to a gene. CDR1 and CDR2 from the germline V gene are MNHEY and SVGAGI. In DNA form, the CDR3 reads TGTGCCAGCAGGGCGACAGGGGATCATGAAAAACTGTTTTTT. Translation gives CASRATGDHEKLFF.

The genes are TRBV4-1 and TRBJ1-3; D remains unclear. This CDR3 has 15 amino acids. V lost 10 bases to trimming and J lost 4 bases, with 20 bases between them. Germline V gives CDR1 MGHRA, CDR2 YSYEKL. The DNA for the CDR3 is TGCGCCACGGCGAAAATAGGCCCGGGGGGAAACACCATATATTTT. Protein product: CATAKIGPGGNTIYF.

The chain carries TRBV19 and TRBJ1-5; D is unresolved. Germline loops: CDR1 LNHDA, CDR2 SQIVND (reference sequence). This CDR3 region has 15 residues. The germline V and J ends were trimmed by 3 bases and 3 bases, with 12 bases remaining between them. CDR3 nucleotides: TGTGCCAGTAGTATTGGTAGCGGTTTCAATCAGCCCCAGCATTTT. As protein: CASSIGSGFNQPQHF.

The CDR3 DNA sequence: TGCGCCAGCAGCGTCGGAGGGACCGGGGAGCTGTTTTTT. Translated: CASSVGGTGELFF. V is TRBV5-1 and J is TRBJ2-2; D perhaps matches TRBD2 (6 bases). This CDR3 is 13 amino acids long. V was pared by 4 bases and J by 5 bases, with 9 bases between. From germline, CDR1 is SGHRS and CDR2 YFSETQ.

This clone was seen a few times. The J gene is TRBJ1-1, the V gene TRBV4-1, with 7 bases lining up with TRBD1. After removal of 4 bases from V and 1 base from J, the junction contained 12 bases not matched to a gene. The CDR3 is 17 amino acids. CDR1 MGHRA and CDR2 YSYEKL come from the germline V gene. CDR3 residues: CASSPHGGGLGNTEAFF. In nucleotides, the CDR3 is TGCGCCAGCAGCCCCCATGGAGGGGGCTTGGGGAACACTGAAGCTTTCTTT.

The gene calls are TRBV4-1 and TRBJ2-7, with a weak D call TRBD1 (5 bases). This CDR3 has 15 residues. V was shortened by 1 base and J by 3 bases, with 13 bases between the two germline ends. CDR1 is MGHRA and CDR2 is YSYEKL in the germline V gene. This chain's CDR3 is CASSQVTATVYEQYF. CDR3 coding DNA: TGCGCCAGCAGCCAAGTGACAGCCACCGTCTACGAGCAGTACTTC.

The V and J genes are TRBV4-2 and TRBJ2-3, with 11 positions matching TRBD2. V lost 4 bases, J lost 0 bases, and 3 bases stayed unmatched. Germline V gives CDR1 LGHNA, CDR2 YNFKEQ. The CDR3 consists of 16 residues. The CDR3 reads CASSRGTSGSTDTQYF. The CDR3, as DNA: TGTGCCAGCAGCCGTGGGACTAGCGGTAGCACAGATACGCAGTATTTT.

This clone was counted a single time. This chain joins TRBV25-1 and TRBJ1-4; TRBD1 agrees at 9 bases. The germline gives CDR1 MGHDK, CDR2 SYGVNS. V shed 1 base and J 6 bases; nucleotides not matched to a gene: 6. The CDR3 is made up of 16 amino acids. In DNA form, the CDR3 reads TGTGCCAGCAGTGAATTCGGGACAGGGAACTATGAAAAACTGTTTTTT. As protein: CASSEFGTGNYEKLFF.

This clone was detected only a few times. Written as DNA, the CDR3 is TGTGCCTGGGCACCGGACAGCCCCTACGAGCAGTACTTC. Translated, it gives CAWAPDSPYEQYF. This chain joins TRBV30 and TRBJ2-7; possibly TRBD1 for D (6 bases). Germline V CDR1 and CDR2: GTSNPN, SVGIG (reference sequence). V was trimmed by 5 bases and J by 2 bases, leaving 13 bases between them. The CDR3 loop spans 13 amino acids.

This clone was seen just once. The genes are TRBV5-1 and TRBJ2-5; 12 bases are shared with TRBD2. In germline, CDR1 is SGHRS, CDR2 YFSETQ. CDR3 length equals 14 residues. J lost 1 base, V lost 6 bases, and 1 base had no gene match. The DNA for the CDR3 is TGCGCCAGCATGGGACTAGCGGGCCAAGAGACCCAGTACTTC. It translates to CASMGLAGQETQYF.

This clone was seen just once. The CDR3 region has the DNA TGTGCCAGCAGCCATGACAGGGTAAGAGGGCAGTTCTTC. Translation gives CASSHDRVRGQFF. The V call is TRBV7-2, the J call TRBJ2-1, with 7 bases matching TRBD1. CDR1 SGHTA and CDR2 FQGNSA come from the germline V gene. This CDR3 is 13 amino acids long. The J segment lost 12 bases and the V segment lost 5 bases, leaving 10 bases of the junction unmatched.

The chain couples TRBV11-2 to TRBJ1-2; 10 nucleotides line up with TRBD1. The CDR3 runs 16 residues. With V trimmed by 6 bases and J by 7 bases, 14 bases remained unmatched. Germline V gives CDR1 SGHAT, CDR2 FQNNGV. CDR3 sequence (DNA): TGTGCCAGCAGACCGACAGGGGGCAACGCAGGGGGTGGCTACACCTTC. Translated: CASRPTGGNAGGGYTF.

This clone was seen once. V is TRBV18 and J is TRBJ2-7; D might be TRBD1 (6 bases). This CDR3 is 18 amino acids long. The V gene lost 2 bases and the J gene lost 1 base, with 21 bases spanning the gap. The germline V gene has CDR1 KGHSH and CDR2 LQKENI. CDR3 bases: TGTGCCAGCTCACCAAAAATGGCAGGGGAAGCGAAGTCCTACGAGCAGTACTTC. This gives the protein CASSPKMAGEAKSYEQYF. The full variable domain, rest sourced from reference TRBV18 and TRBJ2-7, is NAGVMQNPRHLVRRRGQEARLRCSPMKGHSHVYWYRQLPEEGLKFMVYLQKENIIDESGMPKERFSAEFPKEGPSILRIQQVVRGDSAAYFCASSPKMAGEAKSYEQYFGPGTRLTVT.

The chain links TRBV7-9 to TRBJ2-2; 11 bases line up with TRBD2. With 6 bases clipped from V and 7 bases from J, the junction kept 10 bases outside the gene matches. This CDR3 spans 16 amino acids. Germline loops: CDR1 SEHNR, CDR2 FQNEAQ (reference sequence). CDR3 region: CASRQTSGGSIGELFF. Here the CDR3 DNA reads TGTGCCAGCAGGCAAACTAGCGGGGGCTCGATCGGGGAGCTGTTTTTT.

The chain employs TRBV5-4 and TRBJ2-3; D call uncertain. Germline CDR1 and CDR2: SGHNT and YYREEE (reference sequence). This CDR3 is built from 15 residues. Trimming took 6 bases from V and 4 from J, leaving 18 bases between them. CDR3 sequence reads: CASIDNSKSSDTQYF. CDR3 bases: TGTGCCAGCATCGATAATAGTAAAAGTTCAGATACGCAGTATTTT.

The genes are TRBV15 and TRBJ1-1; tentatively, D is TRBD1 (5 bases). V was clipped by 4 bases and J by 4 bases, with 13 bases between them. Germline CDR1 is LNHNV and CDR2 is YYDKDF (reference sequence). The CDR3 is 14 residues long. CDR3 in amino acids: CATSKTWGVTEAFF. CDR3 bases: TGTGCCACCAGCAAGACATGGGGGGTCACTGAAGCTTTCTTT. The full variable domain, rest sourced from reference TRBV15 and TRBJ1-1, is DAMVIQNPRYQVTQFGKPVTLSCSQTLNHNVMYWYQQKSSQAPKLLFHYYDKDFNNEADTPDNFQSRRPNTSFCFLDIRSPGLGDTAMYLCATSKTWGVTEAFFGQGTRLTVV.

This sequence joins TRBV5-6 and TRBJ2-7; perhaps TRBD2 as D (6 bases). Germline assignment: CDR1 SGHDT and CDR2 YYEEEE. The CDR3 covers 10 residues. V lost 10 bases and J lost 6, with 11 bases in between. The chain's CDR3 is CASGTGEQYF. The CDR3 DNA is TGTGCCTCCGGGACTGGCGAGCAGTACTTC.

This rearrangement joins TRBV4-1 to TRBJ2-7, with D tentatively TRBD2 (5 bases). CDR1 is MGHRA, CDR2 YSYEKL, per germline. The CDR3 loop spans 13 amino acids. V lost 4 bases, J lost 4 bases, and 11 bases lay in between. The CDR3 coding sequence is TGCGCCAGCAGCCTGGGAGATGGTTACGAGCAGTACTTC. It yields the protein CASSLGDGYEQYF.

This chain links TRBV28 with TRBJ1-3; no firm D call. Trimming took 6 bases from V and 4 from J, leaving 13 bases between them. The CDR3 is made up of 14 amino acids. CDR1 is MDHEN, CDR2 SYDVKM, per germline. The CDR3 loop is CASRRASAGNTIYF. The CDR3 nucleotides read TGTGCCAGCAGGAGGGCATCCGCCGGAAACACCATATATTTT.

This chain joins TRBV5-1 and TRBJ1-1; TRBD1 aligns across 7 bases. Germline assignment: CDR1 SGHRS and CDR2 YFSETQ. With 1 base clipped from V and 3 bases from J, the junction kept 9 bases outside the gene matches. CDR3 length: 16 residues. For the CDR3, the DNA is TGCGCCAGCAGCTTGCCCTTTGGACAGGCGTACACTGAAGCTTTCTTT. Protein: CASSLPFGQAYTEAFF.

V usage is TRBV6-5 and J usage is TRBJ1-5; no clear D gene. Trimming left V 2 bases short and J 6 bases short, with 11 bases between. The CDR3 loop spans 14 amino acids. Germline assignment: CDR1 MNHEY and CDR2 SVGAGI. Here the CDR3 DNA reads TGTGCCAGCAGTTACGGCGTGGAGGGTCAGCCCCAGCATTTT. This encodes CASSYGVEGQPQHF.

The rearrangement uses TRBV30 and TRBJ1-6; D might be TRBD1 (6 bases). The V end was cut by 2 bases, the J end by 9 bases, with 11 bases between. CDR3 length: 13 amino acids. The V gene's germline CDR1 is GTSNPN and CDR2 SVGIG (reference sequence). CDR3 amino acids: CAWSRIGGSPLHF. CDR3 DNA sequence: TGTGCCTGGAGTCGGATAGGGGGTTCACCCCTCCACTTT.

There are a few counts of this clone. This chain uses TRBV30 with TRBJ1-1; TRBD1 aligns across 9 bases. Germline V gives CDR1 GTSNPN, CDR2 SVGIG (reference sequence). The CDR3 is 14 amino acids. V lost 7 bases, J lost 4 bases, and 10 bases stayed unmatched. CDR3 amino acids: CALQQGALGTEAFF. The DNA of the CDR3 is TGTGCCTTACAACAGGGGGCGCTGGGCACTGAAGCTTTCTTT.